The T cell receptor (beta chain) described here comes from a study of CD8 T cells in ankylosing spondylitis. Regarding the study as a whole: Past studies reported some motif variants in reactive arthritis synovial fluid and blood. Reports say disease-linked clones showed up significantly more in matched ankylosing spondylitis synovial fluid. Peripheral blood samples showed relatively rare disease-linked clones, and these clones were CD8+. Several highly homologous variants made up a TCR beta motif that seemed to typify ankylosing spondylitis blood.

This clonotype came up many times. What it binds is unknown. Quantitative 5'-RACE with molecular barcodes produced the TCR beta libraries. TCRdb fed the 5' RACE reads into MiXCR, producing one record per CDR3 protein. In the table there are 750,000 to 850,000 distinct CDR3 sequences, around 11% of which are singletons. The CDR3 has 12 residues. Germline V gene sequence: CDR1 ENHRY, CDR2 SYGVKD. Trimming removed 5 bases at V and 7 bases at J, with 8 bases between. V is TRBV10-3 and J is TRBJ2-2; D remains ambiguous. The receptor was isolated from a male donor with ankylosing spondylitis. The sequenced sample was blood, either unsorted or a sorted T cell fraction (not recorded which). The CDR3 coding sequence is TGTGCCATCAGTCTAGGCGGCGGGGAGCTGTTTTTT. This encodes CAISLGGGELFF.